A selection of T cell receptor beta chains follows, all from one sample in a study of read filtering for tumor transcriptome and immune sequencing. TCRdb processed the reads anew with MiXCR; each CDR3 protein has one entry. The sample holds tens of thousands of distinct CDR3 sequences, less than 20% seen once. The sample was a population of CD138-negative cells sorted from bone marrow. The receptors were sampled from a donor aged 40 or older with multiple myeloma. CDR3s include the opening cysteine and the closing phenylalanine or tryptophan. Each record gives: J gene, clone size, V gene, D gene, CDR3 length, CDR3 protein, CDR3 DNA. A D gene is named only where the DNA matches it firmly. Clone size is shown for a subset of rows, as once, few, many or a class of expanded clone.

TRBJ2-4 many TRBV12-5 TRBD1 16 CASGLKQGASKNIQYF TGTGCTAGTGGTTTGAAACAGGGGGCGTCCAAAAACATTCAGTACTTC
TRBJ2-1 medium-sized TRBV5-4 . 15 CASSLPEPPYNEQFF TGTGCCAGCAGCCTCCCCGAACCACCCTACAATGAGCAGTTCTTC
TRBJ2-4 . TRBV20-1 . 14 CSARGGQSLDIQYF TGCAGTGCCCGCGGAGGTCAATCGTTGGACATTCAGTACTTC
TRBJ2-3 many TRBV6-6 . 15 CASSYRGKPTDTQYF TGTGCCAGCAGTTACCGGGGTAAACCCACAGATACGCAGTATTTT
TRBJ1-4 few TRBV27 . 15 CASSFPTGTNEKLFF TGTGCCAGCAGTTTCCCCACAGGGACTAATGAAAAACTGTTTTTT
TRBJ2-7 many TRBV28 . 10 CATSTYEQYF TGTGCCACCTCTACGTACGAGCAGTACTTC
TRBJ2-1 many TRBV29-1 . 13 CSVEEAGGNEQFF TGCAGCGTTGAAGAGGCAGGGGGGAATGAGCAGTTCTTC
TRBJ1-5 many TRBV20-1 . 12 CSARKGEQPQHF TGCAGTGCTAGGAAAGGGGAACAGCCCCAGCATTTT
TRBJ2-3 many TRBV6-1 . 15 CASSEEDGGPDTQYF TGTGCCAGCAGTGAAGAGGACGGGGGCCCTGATACGCAGTATTTT
TRBJ1-1 many TRBV18 . 13 CASSPLTGTEAFF TGTGCCAGCTCACCTCTTACAGGGACTGAAGCTTTCTTT
TRBJ2-7 many TRBV7-6 . 14 CASSFSRGSYEQYF TGTGCCAGCAGCTTTAGTAGGGGCTCCTACGAGCAGTACTTC
TRBJ2-5 many TRBV3-1 . 14 CASSQQKGPETQYF TGTGCCAGCAGCCAACAGAAGGGTCCGGAGACCCAGTACTTC
TRBJ2-1 many TRBV24-1 TRBD2 13 CATSDGTSQKQFF TGTGCCACCAGTGATGGGACTAGCCAGAAGCAGTTCTTC
TRBJ2-3 many TRBV20-1 . 14 CSVLPRTSTDTQYF TGCAGTGTTTTACCGAGGACTAGCACAGATACGCAGTATTTT
TRBJ2-4 many TRBV5-1 . 15 CASSPLPLAKNIQYF TGCGCCAGCAGCCCCTTACCCCTAGCCAAAAACATTCAGTACTTC
TRBJ2-1 . TRBV7-2 . 14 CASSLLTRYNEQFF TGTGCCAGCAGCCTTTTGACCCGGTACAATGAGCAGTTCTTC
TRBJ2-2 many TRBV20-1 . 14 CSARPGPTTGELFF TGCAGTGCTAGACCGGGGCCTACTACCGGGGAGCTGTTTTTT
TRBJ2-3 many TRBV2 TRBD1 18 CASSEADPGTGRTDTQYF TGTGCCAGCAGTGAAGCGGACCCAGGGACAGGACGCACAGATACGCAGTATTTT
TRBJ1-1 many TRBV6-5 TRBD1 15 CASSYSGTGLTEAFF TGTGCCAGCAGTTACTCGGGGACAGGGCTCACTGAAGCTTTCTTT
TRBJ2-2 many TRBV28 TRBD2 18 CASSLVSNTGGRTGELFF TGTGCCAGCAGTTTAGTCAGTAACACCGGGGGGAGGACCGGGGAGCTGTTTTTT
TRBJ1-1 many TRBV11-2 . 13 CASSSPGFGEAFF TGTGCCAGCAGCTCCCCGGGTTTTGGTGAAGCTTTCTTT
TRBJ2-1 once TRBV5-4 . 16 CASGIRRLALGDEQFF TGTGCCAGCGGAATAAGACGTCTAGCTTTAGGGGATGAGCAGTTCTTC
TRBJ2-1 many TRBV27 . 16 CASSLSRLEGGNEQFF TGTGCCAGCAGTTTATCTCGGCTAGAGGGAGGCAATGAGCAGTTCTTC
TRBJ2-3 many TRBV27 TRBD2 16 CASSLFGSSGTDTQYF TGTGCCAGCAGTTTATTCGGGTCTAGCGGGACAGATACGCAGTATTTT
TRBJ2-2 . TRBV2 . 15 CATMTGKPNTGELFF TGTGCCACCATGACAGGCAAACCCAACACCGGGGAGCTGTTTTTT
TRBJ2-5 . TRBV19 . 13 CASEGTTHETQYF TGTGCCAGTGAGGGGACAACCCATGAGACCCAGTACTTC
TRBJ2-1 many TRBV9 . 15 CASSSRDGSNNEQFF TGTGCCAGCAGCTCCCGGGACGGCAGCAACAATGAGCAGTTCTTC
TRBJ2-7 . TRBV12-3/TRBV12-4 . 14 CASSLFGTTYEQYF TGTGCCAGCAGTCTCTTCGGGACGACCTACGAGCAGTACTTC
TRBJ2-1 . TRBV9 . 12 CASRVGNSEQFF TGTGCCAGCCGCGTCGGCAACAGTGAGCAGTTCTTC
TRBJ2-7 many TRBV6-5 TRBD1 16 CASSLPKGDRGYEQYF TGTGCCAGCAGTCTCCCAAAGGGGGACAGGGGCTACGAGCAGTACTTC
TRBJ2-2 . TRBV19 TRBD1 16 CASNLGTGAPTGELFF TGTGCCAGTAACCTAGGGACAGGGGCGCCCACCGGGGAGCTGTTTTTT
TRBJ2-3 few TRBV5-5 . 11 CASSGLDPQYF TGTGCCAGCAGCGGGTTGGATCCGCAGTATTTT
TRBJ1-1 . TRBV7-9 . 13 CASSLVRDTGSFF TGTGCCAGCAGCTTGGTCAGGGACACTGGATCTTTCTTT
TRBJ2-7 medium-sized TRBV28 TRBD1 13 CASSWDSSYEQYF TGTGCCAGCAGTTGGGACAGCTCCTACGAGCAGTACTTC
TRBJ1-1 many TRBV12-3/TRBV12-4 . 14 CASRSGRLNTEAFF TGTGCCAGCAGGTCCGGACGACTGAACACTGAAGCTTTCTTT
TRBJ2-3 few TRBV18 . 14 CASSPELGTDTQYF TGTGCCAGCTCACCAGAATTGGGCACAGATACGCAGTATTTT
TRBJ2-1 medium-sized TRBV7-8 TRBD2 15 CASSLEGLAANEQFF TGTGCCAGCAGCTTAGAGGGACTAGCGGCCAATGAGCAGTTCTTC
TRBJ1-4 many TRBV6-2/TRBV6-3 . 13 CASCGGTNEKLFF TGTGCCAGCTGCGGGGGGACTAATGAAAAACTGTTTTTT
TRBJ1-2 few TRBV10-2 TRBD1 15 CASSEVDRGWYGYTF TGCGCCAGCAGTGAAGTCGACAGGGGTTGGTATGGCTACACCTTC